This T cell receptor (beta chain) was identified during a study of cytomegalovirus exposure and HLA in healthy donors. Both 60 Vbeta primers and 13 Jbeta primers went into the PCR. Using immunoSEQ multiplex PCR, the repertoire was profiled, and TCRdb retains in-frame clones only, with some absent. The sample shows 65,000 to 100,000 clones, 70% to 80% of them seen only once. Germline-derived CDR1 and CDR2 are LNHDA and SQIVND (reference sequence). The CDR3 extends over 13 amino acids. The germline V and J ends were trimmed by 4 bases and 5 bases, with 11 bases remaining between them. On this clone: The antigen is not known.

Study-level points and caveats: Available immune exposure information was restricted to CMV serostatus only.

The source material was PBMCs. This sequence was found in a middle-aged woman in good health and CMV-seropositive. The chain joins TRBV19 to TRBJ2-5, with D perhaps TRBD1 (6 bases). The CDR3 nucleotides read TGTGCCAGTAGTACCCAGGGGCGGGAGACCCAGTACTTC. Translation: CASSTQGRETQYF.